One sample yielded the 8 T cell receptor beta chains listed below, sequenced in a study of cytomegalovirus exposure and HLA in healthy donors. Assay: immunoSEQ multiplex PCR; the TCRdb copy retains only in-frame clones and omits some. Of more than 80,000 clones listed, around 89% are singletons. The sequencing input was PBMCs. These receptors originate from a woman aged 18 to 35 in good health and CMV-seropositive.

This clone turned up a few times. One end of the junction varies from germline; a read error may be responsible. The chain is built from TRBV5-1 and TRBJ1-2; 7 bases are a match to TRBD1. Germline V CDR1 and CDR2: SGHRS, YFSETQ. The CDR3 is 9 amino acids. This chain's CDR3 is CASRGTAHF. The DNA for the CDR3 is TGCGCCAGCAGAGGGACAGCTCACTTC.

The chain couples TRBV6-4 to TRBJ1-6; D is unresolved. In germline, CDR1 is MRHNA, CDR2 SNTAGT. CDR3 length: 15 residues. Trimming left V 2 bases short and J 0 bases short, with 5 bases between. The CDR3 loop reads CASSDRSSYNSPLHF. The DNA of the CDR3 is TGTGCCAGCAGTGACCGGAGCTCCTATAATTCACCCCTCCACTTT.

The chain couples TRBV18 to TRBJ1-3, with D possibly being TRBD1 (6 bases). The CDR3 sequence is 17 residues long. V lost 2 bases and J lost 3, with 17 bases in between. Germline CDR1 KGHSH, CDR2 LQKENI. CDR3 sequence (DNA): TGTGCCAGCTCACCATGGGGGCCGCCGGGGCGTGGAAACACCATATATTTT. It yields the protein CASSPWGPPGRGNTIYF.

The chain has TRBV19 and TRBJ1-2; D is undetermined. V was clipped by 1 base and J by 1 base, with 7 bases between them. Germline CDR1 is LNHDA and CDR2 is SQIVND (reference sequence). The length of the CDR3 is 14 residues. The CDR3 region has the DNA TGTGCCAGTAGTATAGGGCCCAATAACTATGGCTACACCTTC. It codes for CASSIGPNNYGYTF.

V usage is TRBV28 and J usage is TRBJ2-2, with 7 nucleotides matching TRBD1. J lost 6 bases, V lost 5 bases, and 9 bases had no gene match. Germline CDR1 is MDHEN and CDR2 is SYDVKM. This CDR3 has 15 residues. The CDR3 reads CASSTDRDRAGELFF. CDR3 nucleotide sequence: TGTGCCAGCAGTACTGACAGGGATCGCGCCGGGGAGCTGTTTTTT.

The CDR3, as DNA: TGCGCCAGCAGTGAGTCGGACAGGGGCATTCTTGAAGCTTTCTTT. Translating gives CASSESDRGILEAFF. The chain combines TRBV10-1 with TRBJ1-1, with TRBD1 matching 9 bases. This CDR3 has 15 amino acids. From germline, CDR1 is WNHNN and CDR2 SYGVQD (reference sequence). V shed 0 bases, J shed 7 bases, and the junction held 6 bases outside the gene matches.

V is TRBV4-3 and J is TRBJ2-3; D may be TRBD2 (6 bases). V lost 0 bases to trimming and J lost 1 base, with 11 bases between them. Germline loops: CDR1 LGHNA, CDR2 YSLEER. There are 16 residues in the CDR3. The CDR3 DNA follows: TGCGCCAGCAGCCAAGAACTAGCAACCGGCACAGATACGCAGTATTTT. Translating it yields CASSQELATGTDTQYF.

The J gene is TRBJ2-3, the V gene TRBV13; 9 bases align to TRBD2. Germline values: CDR1 PRHDT, CDR2 FYEKMQ (reference sequence). The CDR3 has 16 amino acids. The junction had 5 bases not matched to a gene; V was cut back by 3 bases and J by 1 base. The CDR3 here is CASSLGERGGTDTQYF. Here the CDR3 DNA reads TGTGCCAGCAGCTTGGGGGAGCGGGGGGGCACAGATACGCAGTATTTT.